These 28 T cell receptor beta chains were sequenced from one sample in a study of early T cells in non-severe SARS-CoV-2 infection. MiXCR was run by TCRdb on the 5' RACE reads, yielding one entry per CDR3 protein. Here the sample spans approximately 84,000 distinct CDR3 sequences, 14% to 15% being singletons. Material: whole blood. The receptor source for this set is an adult who was a healthcare worker with PCR-confirmed SARS-CoV-2 infection or an uninfected control (not recorded which).

In this sample, this clonotype turned up a few times. The rearrangement links TRBV28 to TRBJ2-7; TRBD2 agrees at 13 bases. The ends lost 6 bases at V and 11 bases at J; junction bases unmatched: 4. CDR3 length: 12 amino acids. Germline loops: CDR1 MDHEN, CDR2 SYDVKM. The CDR3 protein is CASSRTSGSKYF. CDR3 nucleotide sequence: TGTGCCAGCAGCCGGACTAGCGGGAGTAAGTACTTC.

This clonotype was counted many times. The genes are TRBV15 and TRBJ2-3; TRBD2 is a possible D gene (6 bases). CDR3 size: 15 residues. CDR1 and CDR2 (germline): LNHNV, YYDKDF (reference sequence). Deletions cut 1 base from V and 1 base from J, with 9 bases between. CDR3 region: CATSRAGEGTDTQYF. For the CDR3, the DNA is TGTGCCACCAGCAGAGCGGGAGAGGGCACAGATACGCAGTATTTT.

The chain combines TRBV6-2 or TRBV6-3 with TRBJ2-2; TRBD2 matches 8 bases. This CDR3 has 14 residues. Germline assignment: CDR1 MNHEY and CDR2 SVGEGT. V shed 10 bases and J 3 bases; nucleotides not matched to a gene: 7. CDR3 region: CATSRAGDTGELFF. CDR3 nucleotides: TGTGCCACCTCGAGAGCGGGAGACACCGGGGAGCTGTTTTTT.

A few counts support this clonotype. In nucleotides, the CDR3 is TGTGCCAGCAGCGTGGGGACAGTCACAGATACGCAGTATTTT. Encoded protein: CASSVGTVTDTQYF. V gene TRBV9 combines with J gene TRBJ2-3; 7 bases are shared with TRBD1. CDR3 length: 14 residues. Per germline, CDR1 SGDLS and CDR2 YYNGEE. With 2 bases clipped from V and 2 bases from J, the junction kept 2 bases outside the gene matches. Full variable domain (rest looked up from reference TRBV9 and TRBJ2-3): DSGVTQTPKHLITATGQRVTLRCSPRSGDLSVYWYQQSLDQGLQFLIQYYNGEERAKGNILERFSAQQFPDLHSELNLSSLELGDSALYFCASSVGTVTDTQYFGPGTRLTVL.

The chain uses TRBV27 and TRBJ2-2, with D possibly being TRBD1 (5 bases). This CDR3 spans 16 amino acids. Germline loops: CDR1 MNHEY, CDR2 SMNVEV (reference sequence). Between the trimmed V and J ends, which lost 0 bases and 5 bases, there was a span of 13 bases. CDR3 bases: TGTGCCAGCAGTTTATCCGCCAGGGTAGGAACCGGGGAGCTGTTTTTT. This translates into CASSLSARVGTGELFF.

Ten or more counts support this clonotype. The chain has TRBV10-3 and TRBJ2-3; 8 bases are shared with TRBD1. The CDR3 runs to 16 residues. Trimming removed 3 bases from V and 6 bases from J; junction bases left unmatched: 11. The V gene's germline CDR1 is ENHRY and CDR2 SYGVKD. The CDR3 protein is CAISDPTIDRGDTQYF. CDR3 in DNA: TGTGCCATCAGTGACCCTACGATTGACAGGGGTGATACGCAGTATTTT.

V is TRBV7-9 and J is TRBJ1-1, with D hard to call. The CDR3 covers 13 residues. Trimming shortened V by 6 bases and J by 2 bases, and 10 bases separated the two germline ends. The germline CDR1 and CDR2 sequences are SEHNR and FQNEAQ (reference sequence). The CDR3 sequence is CASSFSLNTEAFF. CDR3 sequence (DNA): TGTGCCAGCAGTTTTTCACTTAACACTGAAGCTTTCTTT.

The V gene is TRBV4-1, the J gene TRBJ2-5; tentative D call: TRBD2 (6 bases). Per the germline V gene, CDR1 is MGHRA and CDR2 is YSYEKL. This CDR3 has 14 amino acids. With 4 bases removed from V and 5 bases from J, the gap between germline ends came to 14 bases. The CDR3 region has the DNA TGCGCCAGCAGCCTCCGGGACTCATCGGAGACCCAGTACTTC. Amino acid sequence: CASSLRDSSETQYF.

This clonotype was counted at least ten times. The chain is built from TRBV15 and TRBJ2-1; 7 bases line up with TRBD2. Trimming cost V 8 bases and J 6 bases; bases outside gene matches: 13. Per the germline V gene, CDR1 is LNHNV and CDR2 is YYDKDF (reference sequence). The CDR3 extends over 15 amino acids. The CDR3 sequence: CATAQRREQVNEQFF. The DNA of the CDR3 is TGTGCCACCGCCCAGAGGCGGGAGCAGGTCAATGAGCAGTTCTTC.

This clonotype was observed a few times. CDR3 amino acids: CASGQPQHF. The CDR3, as DNA: TGTGCCAGCGGGCAGCCCCAGCATTTT. The chain employs TRBV28 and TRBJ1-5; D ambiguous. The CDR3 spans 9 residues. Germline assignment: CDR1 MDHEN and CDR2 SYDVKM. The V end lost 8 bases, the J end lost 7 bases, and 3 bases lay between the germline ends. The full variable domain, with the rest looked up from reference TRBV28 and TRBJ1-5, is DVKVTQSSRYLVKRTGEKVFLECVQDMDHENMFWYRQDPGLGLRLIYFSYDVKMKEKGDIPEGYSVSREKKERFSLILESASTNQTSMYLCASGQPQHFGDGTRLSIL.

This chain uses TRBV12-3 or TRBV12-4 with TRBJ1-1; D not resolved. Between the trimmed V and J ends, which lost 3 bases and 3 bases, there was a span of 5 bases. This CDR3 has 12 residues. The CDR3 reads CASSFEDTEAFF. Written as DNA, the CDR3 is TGTGCCAGCAGTTTCGAGGACACTGAAGCTTTCTTT.

In this sample, this clonotype turned up once. One base away lies a much larger clone, so this may be a sequencing read error. The rearrangement uses TRBV20-1 and TRBJ2-7; unclear D gene. The tail of the sequence fits TRBJ2-1 better, so the J call may be wrong. The CDR3 totals 11 residues. Germline values: CDR1 DFQATT, CDR2 SNEGSKA (reference sequence). The CDR3 DNA is TGCAGTGCTAGTGACGTCTACGAGCAGTTCTTC. Translation gives CSASDVYEQFF.

This clonotype has just a few counts. The chain employs TRBV4-1 and TRBJ2-5; D ambiguous. CDR1 and CDR2 (germline): MGHRA, YSYEKL. V was trimmed by 1 base and J by 5 bases, leaving 8 bases between them. The CDR3 sequence is 13 residues long. This CDR3 reads CASSQARMETQYF. DNA for the CDR3: TGCGCCAGCAGCCAAGCTCGAATGGAGACCCAGTACTTC.

There are many counts of this clonotype. The chain joins TRBV12-3 or TRBV12-4 to TRBJ1-2; tentatively, D is TRBD1 (6 bases). V was trimmed by 3 bases and J by 7 bases, leaving 9 bases between them. The CDR3 is 12 residues long. The CDR3 here is CASSFPRGGYTF. In DNA, the CDR3 is TGTGCCAGCAGTTTCCCCAGGGGTGGCTACACCTTC.

This clonotype was seen more than once but under ten times. The chain is built from TRBV5-5 and TRBJ2-1; TRBD2 aligns across 14 bases. The CDR3 length is 18 residues. CDR1 is SGHKS, CDR2 YYEKEE, per germline (reference sequence). J was trimmed by 5 bases and V by 3 bases; bases with no gene match: 10. For the CDR3, the DNA is TGTGCCAGCAGCTCACCAGGGGGACTAGCGGGAGTGGACAATGAGCAGTTCTTC. Protein: CASSSPGGLAGVDNEQFF.

A few counts support this clonotype. The genes are TRBV29-1 and TRBJ1-2, with D possibly TRBD1 on 6 matching bases. The germline V gene encodes CDR1 SQVTM and CDR2 ANQGSEA. The CDR3 is 11 residues long. Trimming removed 6 bases from V and 7 bases from J, with 12 bases in between. The CDR3 bases are TGCAGCGTAAAACAGGGAGGTGGCTACACCTTC. This encodes CSVKQGGGYTF.

This clonotype was recorded at least ten times. The V gene is TRBV27, the J gene TRBJ2-7, with TRBD1 as a possible D gene (6 bases). Between the trimmed V and J ends, which lost 2 bases and 4 bases, there was a span of 9 bases. The CDR3 runs 13 residues. The germline V gene has CDR1 MNHEY and CDR2 SMNVEV (reference sequence). The DNA for the CDR3 is TGTGCCAGCAGTTTAGGGGGCGGGTACGAGCAGTACTTC. As protein: CASSLGGGYEQYF.

This sequence joins TRBV29-1 and TRBJ2-1; D not certain. The germline gives CDR1 SQVTM, CDR2 ANQGSEA. The CDR3 extends over 10 amino acids. V was pared by 4 bases and J by 7 bases, with 5 bases between. CDR3 nucleotides: TGCAGCGTTGTGGTAAATGAGCAGTTCTTC. It encodes CSVVVNEQFF.

V is TRBV3-1 and J is TRBJ2-7; TRBD1 matches 10 bases. Germline lookup yields CDR1 LGHDT and CDR2 YNNKEL (reference sequence). The CDR3 totals 13 residues. V lost 5 bases, J lost 3 bases, and 1 base stayed unmatched. The CDR3 coding sequence is TGTGCCAGCAGCGACAGGGGGCTCTACGAGCAGTACTTC. This codes for CASSDRGLYEQYF.

The chain links TRBV5-1 to TRBJ1-1; D remains ambiguous. The germline V gene has CDR1 SGHRS and CDR2 YFSETQ. This CDR3 has 14 amino acids. Deletions cut 4 bases from V and 0 bases from J, with 10 bases between. The CDR3 spells CASSKDIMNTEAFF. The CDR3 DNA is TGCGCCAGCAGCAAAGATATTATGAACACTGAAGCTTTCTTT.

This clonotype turned up a few times. J is TRBJ2-1 and V is TRBV12-3 or TRBV12-4; weak D call: TRBD1 (6 bases). Trimming cost V 5 bases and J 14 bases, with 13 bases left between them. The CDR3 totals 11 residues. The CDR3 sequence: CASSTGFEEFF. In DNA form, the CDR3 reads TGTGCCAGCAGTACAGGGTTCGAGGAGTTCTTC.

The chain carries TRBV27 and TRBJ2-7; TRBD2 is a possible D gene (5 bases). V shed 7 bases and J shed 5 bases, with 15 bases lying between them. This CDR3 is built from 13 residues. Looked up from germline, CDR1 is MNHEY and CDR2 is SMNVEV (reference sequence). CDR3 sequence reads: CASTSRDGDEQYF. DNA of the CDR3: TGTGCCAGCACATCTCGGGATGGCGACGAGCAGTACTTC.

V is TRBV7-9 and J is TRBJ2-5; TRBD2 matches at 11 bases. The CDR3 totals 17 residues. Per the germline V gene, CDR1 is SEHNR and CDR2 is FQNEAQ (reference sequence). Trimming took 3 bases from V and 5 from J; bases not matched to a gene: 11. CDR3 sequence (DNA): TGTGCCAGCAGCTTGGTTAGCGGGAGGGCCTTTTGGGAGACCCAGTACTTC. It encodes CASSLVSGRAFWETQYF.

Remarks on this clonotype: Its ends do not fully match the called genes, so a read error is possible. The V gene is TRBV5-1, the J gene TRBJ1-1; no reliable D call. This CDR3 spans 15 amino acids. Looked up from germline, CDR1 is SGHRS and CDR2 is YFSETQ. CDR3 coding DNA: TGCGTCAGCAGCTTGGAATTAGCAGAGAACACTGAAGCTTTCTTT. It codes for CVSSLELAENTEAFF.

On this clonotype: A junction end diverges from the germline sequence, so it may reflect a read error. J is TRBJ1-1 and V is TRBV28; D uncertain. The CDR3 contains 13 residues. CDR1 and CDR2 (germline): MDHEN, SYDVKM. The DNA of the CDR3 is TGTGCCAGCACCCTTCAGCCGAACGCTGAAGCTTTCTTT. Its translation is CASTLQPNAEAFF.

This clonotype was recorded many times. This rearrangement joins TRBV28 to TRBJ2-3; no clear D gene. The V and J ends lost 5 bases and 2 bases respectively, with 14 bases between them. Per the germline V gene, CDR1 is MDHEN and CDR2 is SYDVKM. This CDR3 contains 15 residues. DNA of the CDR3: TGTGCCAGCAGTCCGACCTACCTTTACACAGATACGCAGTATTTT. Its translation: CASSPTYLYTDTQYF. The entire variable domain, with the rest obtained from reference TRBV28 and TRBJ2-3, is as follows: DVKVTQSSRYLVKRTGEKVFLECVQDMDHENMFWYRQDPGLGLRLIYFSYDVKMKEKGDIPEGYSVSREKKERFSLILESASTNQTSMYLCASSPTYLYTDTQYFGPGTRLTVL.

This clonotype has a handful of counts. The chain is built from TRBV4-1 and TRBJ1-1; possibly TRBD1 for D (6 bases). With 0 bases removed from V and 8 bases from J, the gap between germline ends came to 13 bases. Germline V gene lookup returns CDR1 MGHRA and CDR2 YSYEKL. The CDR3 length is 14 residues. CDR3 residues: CASSQEPGAREAFF. In nucleotides, the CDR3 is TGCGCCAGCAGCCAAGAACCGGGGGCCCGAGAAGCTTTCTTT.

The chain has TRBV5-5 and TRBJ1-1; TRBD1 aligns across 7 bases. This CDR3 comprises 14 residues. Trimming removed 1 base from V and 5 bases from J; junction bases left unmatched: 5. In germline, CDR1 is SGHKS, CDR2 YYEKEE (reference sequence). CDR3: CASSLWDSGTEAFF. CDR3 coding DNA: TGTGCCAGCAGCTTGTGGGACAGTGGGACTGAAGCTTTCTTT.